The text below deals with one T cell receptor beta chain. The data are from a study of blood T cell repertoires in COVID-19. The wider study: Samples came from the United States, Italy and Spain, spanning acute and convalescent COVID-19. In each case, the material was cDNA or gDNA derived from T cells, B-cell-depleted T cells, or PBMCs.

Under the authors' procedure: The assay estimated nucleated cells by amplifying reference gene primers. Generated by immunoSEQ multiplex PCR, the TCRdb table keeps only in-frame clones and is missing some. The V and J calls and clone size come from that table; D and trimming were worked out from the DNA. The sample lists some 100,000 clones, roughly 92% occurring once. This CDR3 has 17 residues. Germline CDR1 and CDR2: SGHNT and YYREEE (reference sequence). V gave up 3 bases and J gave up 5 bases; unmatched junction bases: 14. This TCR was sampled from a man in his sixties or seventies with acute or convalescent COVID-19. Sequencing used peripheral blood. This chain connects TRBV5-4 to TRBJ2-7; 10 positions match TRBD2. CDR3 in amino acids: CASSSRTSGASRHEQYF. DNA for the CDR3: TGTGCCAGCAGCTCGAGGACTAGCGGAGCCTCCAGACACGAGCAGTACTTC.